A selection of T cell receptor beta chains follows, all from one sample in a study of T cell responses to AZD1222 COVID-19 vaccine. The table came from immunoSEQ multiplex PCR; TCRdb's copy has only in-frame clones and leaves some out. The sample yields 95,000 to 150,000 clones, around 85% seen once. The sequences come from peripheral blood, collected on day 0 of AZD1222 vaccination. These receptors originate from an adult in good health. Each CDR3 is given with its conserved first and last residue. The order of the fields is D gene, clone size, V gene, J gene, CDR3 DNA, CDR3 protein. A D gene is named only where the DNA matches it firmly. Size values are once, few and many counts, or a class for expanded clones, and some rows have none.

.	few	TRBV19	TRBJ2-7	TGTGCCAGTAGTATAGATAGGCGCTACGAGCAGTACTTC	CASSIDRRYEQYF
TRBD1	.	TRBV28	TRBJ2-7	TGTGCCAGTAGACAGGGCTCCTCCGAGCAGTACTTC	CASRQGSSEQYF
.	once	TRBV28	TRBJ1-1	TGTGCCAGCATTGGCAGGGTAGCTGCTTTCTTT	CASIGRVAAFF
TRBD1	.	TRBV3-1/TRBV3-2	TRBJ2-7	TGTGCCAGCAGCATCGGACAGGGTTGGGGATCCTACGAGCAGTACTTC	CASSIGQGWGSYEQYF
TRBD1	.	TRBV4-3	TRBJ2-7	TGCGCCAGCAGCCAAGATCGGACAGGACCGGCCTACGAGCAGTACTTC	CASSQDRTGPAYEQYF
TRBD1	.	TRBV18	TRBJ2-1	TGTGCCAGCTCATCGGGGACAGGAAACTCCTACAATGAGCAGTTCTTC	CASSSGTGNSYNEQFF
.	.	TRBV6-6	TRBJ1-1	TGTGCCAGCAGTCAATCAGACCTGAACACTGAAGCTTTCTTT	CASSQSDLNTEAFF
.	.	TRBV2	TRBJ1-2	TGTGCCAGCAGTAGGGGTGGGCGTGGCTACACCTTC	CASSRGGRGYTF
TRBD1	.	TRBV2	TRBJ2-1	TGTGCGGCACAGGGGGCGAGCAATGAGCAGTTCTTC	CAAQGASNEQFF
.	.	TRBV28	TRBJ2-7	TGTGCCAGCAGTTTTGGGGCCCCGCCGGATGAGCAGTACTTC	CASSFGAPPDEQYF
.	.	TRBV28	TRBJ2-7	TGTGCCAGCAGTTCCCTGTTAGGGACAATCGTCGACGAGCAGTACTTC	CASSSLLGTIVDEQYF
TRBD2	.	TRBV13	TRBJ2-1	TGTGCCAGCAGCCTGCTAGCGGGGTCCGGCAATGAGCAGTTCTTC	CASSLLAGSGNEQFF
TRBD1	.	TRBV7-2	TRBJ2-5	TGTGCCAGCAGCCCAGGACAGGACCCTGGGGAGACCCAGTACTTC	CASSPGQDPGETQYF
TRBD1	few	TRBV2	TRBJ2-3	TGTGCCAGCAGGGGGACAGGGACAGATACGCAGTATTTT	CASRGTGTDTQYF